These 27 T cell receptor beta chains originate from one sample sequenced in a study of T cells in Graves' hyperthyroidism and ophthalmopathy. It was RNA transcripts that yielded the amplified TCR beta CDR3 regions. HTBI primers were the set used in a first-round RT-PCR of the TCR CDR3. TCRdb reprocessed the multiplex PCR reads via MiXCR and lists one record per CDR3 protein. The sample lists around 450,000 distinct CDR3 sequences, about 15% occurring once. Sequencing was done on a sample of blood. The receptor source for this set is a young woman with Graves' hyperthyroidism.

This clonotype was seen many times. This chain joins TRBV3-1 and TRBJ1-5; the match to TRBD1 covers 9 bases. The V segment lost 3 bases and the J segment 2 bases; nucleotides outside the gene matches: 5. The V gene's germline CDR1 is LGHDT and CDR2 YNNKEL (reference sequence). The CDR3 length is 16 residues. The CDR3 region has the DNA TGTGCCAGCAGCCAGGGGGACAGGGCAGGCAATCAGCCCCAGCATTTT. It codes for CASSQGDRAGNQPQHF.

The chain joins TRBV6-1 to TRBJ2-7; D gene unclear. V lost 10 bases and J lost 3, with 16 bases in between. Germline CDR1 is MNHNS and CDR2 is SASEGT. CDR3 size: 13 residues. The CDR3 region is CATGGQARYEQYF. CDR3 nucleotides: TGTGCCACTGGTGGGCAGGCGCGCTACGAGCAGTACTTC.

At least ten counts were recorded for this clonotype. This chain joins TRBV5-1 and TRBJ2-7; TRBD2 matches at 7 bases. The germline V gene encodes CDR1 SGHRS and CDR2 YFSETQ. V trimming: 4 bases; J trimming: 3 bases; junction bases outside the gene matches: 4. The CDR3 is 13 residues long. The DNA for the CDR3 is TGCGCCAGCAGCCGGCGGGAGAGCTACGAGCAGTACTTC. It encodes CASSRRESYEQYF.

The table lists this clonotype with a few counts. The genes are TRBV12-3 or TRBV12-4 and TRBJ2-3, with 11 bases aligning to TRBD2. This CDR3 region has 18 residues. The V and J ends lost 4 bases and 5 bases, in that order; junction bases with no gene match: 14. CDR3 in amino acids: CASSWGQGLAEGKDTQYF. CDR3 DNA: TGTGCCAGCAGTTGGGGCCAGGGACTAGCGGAGGGGAAAGATACGCAGTATTTT.

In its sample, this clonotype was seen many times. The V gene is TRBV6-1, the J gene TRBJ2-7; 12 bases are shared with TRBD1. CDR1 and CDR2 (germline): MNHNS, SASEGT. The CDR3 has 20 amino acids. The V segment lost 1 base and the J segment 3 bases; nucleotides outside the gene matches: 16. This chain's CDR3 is CASSEVHIRIRDRGHYEQYF. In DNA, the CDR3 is TGTGCCAGCAGTGAAGTGCATATCAGGATCCGGGACAGGGGGCACTACGAGCAGTACTTC.

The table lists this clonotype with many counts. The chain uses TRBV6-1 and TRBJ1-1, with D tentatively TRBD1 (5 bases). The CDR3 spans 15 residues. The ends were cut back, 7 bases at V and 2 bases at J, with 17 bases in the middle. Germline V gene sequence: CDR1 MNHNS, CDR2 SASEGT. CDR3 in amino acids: CASIRDATGNTEAFF. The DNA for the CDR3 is TGTGCCAGCATCCGGGACGCCACGGGAAACACTGAAGCTTTCTTT.

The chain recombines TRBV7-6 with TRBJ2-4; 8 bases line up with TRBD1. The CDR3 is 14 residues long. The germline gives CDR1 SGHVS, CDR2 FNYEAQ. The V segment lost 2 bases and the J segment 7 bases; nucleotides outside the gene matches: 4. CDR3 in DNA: TGTGCCAGCAGCTTAACAGGGGGATCCAACATTCAGTACTTC. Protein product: CASSLTGGSNIQYF. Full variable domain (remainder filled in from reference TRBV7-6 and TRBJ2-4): GAGVSQSPRYKVTKRGQDVALRCDPISGHVSLYWYRQALGQGPEFLTYFNYEAQQDKSGLPNDRFSAERPEGSISTLTIQRTEQRDSAMYRCASSLTGGSNIQYFGAGTRLSVL.

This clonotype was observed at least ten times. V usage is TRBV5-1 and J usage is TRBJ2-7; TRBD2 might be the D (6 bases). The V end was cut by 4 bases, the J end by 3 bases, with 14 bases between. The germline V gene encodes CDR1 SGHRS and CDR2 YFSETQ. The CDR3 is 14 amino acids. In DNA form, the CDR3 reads TGCGCCAGCAGCCGGGGCGGGACTGACTACGAGCAGTACTTC. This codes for CASSRGGTDYEQYF.

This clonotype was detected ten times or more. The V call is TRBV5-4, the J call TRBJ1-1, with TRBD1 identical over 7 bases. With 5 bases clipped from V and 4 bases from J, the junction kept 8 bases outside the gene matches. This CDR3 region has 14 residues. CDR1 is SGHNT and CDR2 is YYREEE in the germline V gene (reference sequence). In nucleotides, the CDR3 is TGTGCCAGCAGGCCAACAGGGGATAGCACTGAAGCTTTCTTT. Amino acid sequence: CASRPTGDSTEAFF.

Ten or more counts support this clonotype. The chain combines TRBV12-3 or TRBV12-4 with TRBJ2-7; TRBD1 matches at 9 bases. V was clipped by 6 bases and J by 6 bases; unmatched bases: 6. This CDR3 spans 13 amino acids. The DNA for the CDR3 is TGTGCCAGCAGGCGGGACAGGGTATCCGAGCAGTACTTC. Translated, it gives CASRRDRVSEQYF.

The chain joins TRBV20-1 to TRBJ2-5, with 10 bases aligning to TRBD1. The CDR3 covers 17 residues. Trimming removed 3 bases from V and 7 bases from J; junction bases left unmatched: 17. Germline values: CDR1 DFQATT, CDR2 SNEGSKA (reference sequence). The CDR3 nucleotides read TGCAGTGCTAGTGTAATAGCGGGGACAGGGGTTTATGCGACCCAGTACTTC. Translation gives CSASVIAGTGVYATQYF.

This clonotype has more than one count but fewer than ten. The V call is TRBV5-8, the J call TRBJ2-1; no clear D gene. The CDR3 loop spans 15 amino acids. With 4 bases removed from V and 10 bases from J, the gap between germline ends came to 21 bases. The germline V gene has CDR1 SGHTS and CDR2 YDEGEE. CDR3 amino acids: CASSHLGQKHREQFF. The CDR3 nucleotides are TGTGCCAGCAGCCACCTTGGGCAGAAACACCGGGAGCAGTTCTTC.

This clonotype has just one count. Here the CDR3 reads CASSPRTGREKLFF. CDR3 nucleotides: TGTGCCAGCAGTCCGCGGACGGGGAGAGAAAAACTGTTTTTT. The genes are TRBV27 and TRBJ1-4; D remains ambiguous. The length of the CDR3 is 14 residues. Trimming took 5 bases from V and 8 from J, leaving 15 bases between them. Germline V CDR1 and CDR2: MNHEY, SMNVEV (reference sequence).

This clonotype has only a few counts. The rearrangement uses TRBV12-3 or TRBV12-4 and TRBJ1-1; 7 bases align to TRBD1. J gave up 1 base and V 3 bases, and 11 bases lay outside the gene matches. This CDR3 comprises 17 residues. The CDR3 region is CASSFSIPGQSNTEAFF. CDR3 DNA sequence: TGTGCCAGCAGTTTCAGCATACCGGGACAGTCGAACACTGAAGCTTTCTTT.

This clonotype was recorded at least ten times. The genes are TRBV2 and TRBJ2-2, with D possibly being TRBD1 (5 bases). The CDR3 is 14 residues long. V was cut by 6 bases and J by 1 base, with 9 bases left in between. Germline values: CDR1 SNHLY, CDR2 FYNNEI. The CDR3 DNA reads TGTGCCAGCAGCCGTGGACAGAACACCGGGGAGCTGTTTTTT. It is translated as CASSRGQNTGELFF.

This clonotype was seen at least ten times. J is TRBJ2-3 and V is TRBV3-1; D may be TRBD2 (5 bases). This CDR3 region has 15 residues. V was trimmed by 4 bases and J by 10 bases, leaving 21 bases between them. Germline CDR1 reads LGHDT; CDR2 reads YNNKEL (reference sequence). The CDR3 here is CASSPVRRVSSAQYF. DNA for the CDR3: TGTGCCAGCAGCCCAGTCCGGCGGGTCTCGAGTGCGCAGTATTTT.

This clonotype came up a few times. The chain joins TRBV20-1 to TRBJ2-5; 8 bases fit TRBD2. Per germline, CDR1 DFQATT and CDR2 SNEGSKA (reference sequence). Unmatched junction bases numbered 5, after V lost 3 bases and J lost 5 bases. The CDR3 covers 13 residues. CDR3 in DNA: TGCAGTGCTAGCGGGAGGGCCGCCGAGACCCAGTACTTC. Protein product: CSASGRAAETQYF.

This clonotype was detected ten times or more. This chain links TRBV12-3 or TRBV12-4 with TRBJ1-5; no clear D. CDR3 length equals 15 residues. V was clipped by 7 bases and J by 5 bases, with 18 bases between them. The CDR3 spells CASTLSPGGHQPQHF. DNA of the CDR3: TGTGCCAGCACCCTCTCCCCCGGAGGTCATCAGCCCCAGCATTTT.

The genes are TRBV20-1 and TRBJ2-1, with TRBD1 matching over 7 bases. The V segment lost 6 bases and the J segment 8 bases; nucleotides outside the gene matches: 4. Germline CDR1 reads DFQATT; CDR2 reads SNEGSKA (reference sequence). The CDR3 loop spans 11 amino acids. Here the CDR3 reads CSAGTEHEQFF. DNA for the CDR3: TGCAGTGCCGGGACAGAACATGAGCAGTTCTTC.

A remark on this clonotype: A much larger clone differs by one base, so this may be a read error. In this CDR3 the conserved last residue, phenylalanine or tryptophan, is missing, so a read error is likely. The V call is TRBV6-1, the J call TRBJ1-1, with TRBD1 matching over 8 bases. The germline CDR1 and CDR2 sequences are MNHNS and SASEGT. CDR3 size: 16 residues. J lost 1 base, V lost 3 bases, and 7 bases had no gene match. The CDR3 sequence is CASSEAGGWENTEAFL. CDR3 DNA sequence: TGTGCCAGCAGTGAGGCAGGGGGCTGGGAGAACACTGAAGCTTTCCTT.

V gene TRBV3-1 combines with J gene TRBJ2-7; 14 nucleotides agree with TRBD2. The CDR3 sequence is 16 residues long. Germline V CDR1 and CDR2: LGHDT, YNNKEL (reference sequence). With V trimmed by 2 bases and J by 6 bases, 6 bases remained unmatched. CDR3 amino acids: CASSQRTSGGPGEQYF. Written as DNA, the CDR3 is TGTGCCAGCAGCCAAAGGACTAGCGGGGGGCCGGGCGAGCAGTACTTC.

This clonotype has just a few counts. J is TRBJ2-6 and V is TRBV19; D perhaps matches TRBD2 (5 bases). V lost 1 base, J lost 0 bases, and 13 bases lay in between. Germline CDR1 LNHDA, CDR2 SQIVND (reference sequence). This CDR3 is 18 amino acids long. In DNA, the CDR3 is TGTGCCAGTAGTATAGGTAGCGTCGAGAGCTCTGGGGCCAACGTCCTGACTTTC. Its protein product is CASSIGSVESSGANVLTF.

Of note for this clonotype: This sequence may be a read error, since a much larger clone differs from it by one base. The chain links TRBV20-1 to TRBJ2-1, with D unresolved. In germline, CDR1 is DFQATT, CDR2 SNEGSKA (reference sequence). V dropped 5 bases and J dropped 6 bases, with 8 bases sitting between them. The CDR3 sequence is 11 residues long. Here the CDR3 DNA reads TGCAGTGCTCGGAGAGGCAATGAGCAGTTCTTC. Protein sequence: CSARRGNEQFF.

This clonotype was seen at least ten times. The CDR3 DNA sequence: TGTGCCAGCAGTGAAGCGGGGGGCGTCAATGAGCAGTTCTTC. Protein sequence: CASSEAGGVNEQFF. This chain connects TRBV2 to TRBJ2-1, with D perhaps matching TRBD1 or TRBD2 (6 bases each). The CDR3 covers 14 residues. V lost 0 bases and J 6 bases, leaving 9 bases between the germline ends. Germline assignment: CDR1 SNHLY and CDR2 FYNNEI.

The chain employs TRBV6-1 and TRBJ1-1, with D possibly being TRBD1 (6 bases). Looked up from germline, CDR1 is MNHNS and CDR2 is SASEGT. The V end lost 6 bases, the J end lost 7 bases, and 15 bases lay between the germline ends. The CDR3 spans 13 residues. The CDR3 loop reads CASSRYREIEAFF. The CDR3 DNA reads TGTGCCAGCAGCCGATACAGGGAGATTGAAGCTTTCTTT.

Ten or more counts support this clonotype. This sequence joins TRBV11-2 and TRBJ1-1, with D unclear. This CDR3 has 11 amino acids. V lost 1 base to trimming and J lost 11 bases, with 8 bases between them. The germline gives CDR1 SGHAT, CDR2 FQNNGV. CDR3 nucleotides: TGTGCCAGCAGCTTAGCGCCCCCGGCTTTCTTT. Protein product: CASSLAPPAFF.

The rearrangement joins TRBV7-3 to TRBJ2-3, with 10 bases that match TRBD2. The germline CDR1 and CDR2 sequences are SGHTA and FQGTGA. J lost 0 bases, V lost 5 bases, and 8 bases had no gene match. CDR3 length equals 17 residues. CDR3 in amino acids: CASSLAGVGSSTDTQYF. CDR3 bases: TGTGCCAGCAGCCTAGCGGGGGTAGGATCTAGCACAGATACGCAGTATTTT.